This TCR beta chain was sequenced during a study of identical twins. CDR3 size: 15 residues. Trimming removed 4 bases at V and 2 bases at J, with 15 bases between. The germline CDR1 and CDR2 sequences are SGHRS and YFSETQ. One entry per CDR3 protein results from TCRdb running MiXCR on the 5' RACE reads. The repertoire holds about 520,000 distinct CDR3 sequences, under 25% seen once, with roughly 0.9% in the top ten. The study, taken as a whole, reports: Modelling underestimated the level of out-of-frame TCR alpha sharing observed in monozygotic twins.

This clonotype was seen once. The antigen is not known. The same data also contributed to another study, on T cells expressing NK-cell markers. Per that paper: The TCR beta repertoires originated in sorted CD3+CD56+NKG2C+, CD3+CD56+NKG2C- and CD3+CD56-NKG2C+ T cells. The CD3+CD56-NKG2C+ fraction of a few donors was also led by these clonotypes.

The clonotype was recovered from a woman younger than 30 in good health. The specimen was CD4+ T cells sorted from blood. This sequence joins TRBV5-1 and TRBJ2-5; D remains unclear. CDR3: CASSLDLPLQETQYF. DNA of the CDR3: TGCGCCAGCAGCCTGGACCTACCGCTTCAAGAGACCCAGTACTTC.